These 4 T cell receptor beta chains share one sample of origin, sequenced in a study of spatial heterogeneity in lung cancer. Regarding the study as a whole: How many expanded intratumoral alpha and beta TCRs were present tracked the tumor mutation count, which was a count of nonsynonymous mutations.

Their specific antigens are unknown. A single record per CDR3 protein comes from TCRdb applying MiXCR to the 5' RACE reads. Altogether about 7,000 distinct CDR3 sequences are present, 11% to 15% being singletons, with the ten largest covering more than 7%. Time point of the sample: sample taken at primary tumor resection. Here the sequenced sample was lung tumor tissue, taken at surgery. The receptors originated from a female donor with early-stage non-small cell lung cancer.

By sample share, this clonotype is medium-sized. The V gene is TRBV12-3 or TRBV12-4, the J gene TRBJ2-2; the D gene is possibly TRBD1 (5 bases). V lost 11 bases to trimming and J lost 1 base, with 26 bases between them. The CDR3 has 18 residues. In DNA form, the CDR3 reads TGTGCCGCTGGGGCAGGGCAGGTCCTTCAAGGGAACACCGGGGAGCTGTTTTTT. It yields the protein CAAGAGQVLQGNTGELFF.

Judged by abundance, this clonotype is large. The V call is TRBV20-1, the J call TRBJ1-2; the match to TRBD1 covers 7 bases. After removal of 1 base from V and 6 bases from J, the junction contained 11 bases not matched to a gene. The length of the CDR3 is 15 residues. Germline V gene sequence: CDR1 DFQATT, CDR2 SNEGSKA (reference sequence). CDR3: CSARGGDRLVNGYTF. The DNA for the CDR3 is TGCAGTGCTAGAGGGGGGGACAGATTGGTAAATGGCTACACCTTC.

This clonotype qualifies as medium-sized. The chain uses TRBV29-1 and TRBJ1-1; no reliable D call. In germline, CDR1 is SQVTM, CDR2 ANQGSEA. The CDR3 is made up of 13 amino acids. V was clipped by 4 bases and J by 0 bases, with 9 bases between them. For the CDR3, the DNA is TGCAGCGTTGGGTTGGGGTTGAACACTGAAGCTTTCTTT. As protein: CSVGLGLNTEAFF. The variable domain in full, completed from reference TRBV29-1 and TRBJ1-1, reads SAVISQKPSRDICQRGTSLTIQCQVDSQVTMMFWYRQQPGQSLTLIATANQGSEATYESGFVIDKFPISRPNLTFSTLTVSNMSPEDSSIYLCSVGLGLNTEAFFGQGTRLTVV.

At least ten counts were recorded for this clonotype. The chain recombines TRBV4-1 with TRBJ1-1, with D uncertain. CDR3 length: 13 amino acids. Trimming cost V 1 base and J 6 bases, with 9 bases left between them. Looked up from germline, CDR1 is MGHRA and CDR2 is YSYEKL. The CDR3 bases are TGCGCCAGCAGCCAAGCGGCGGGGTCTGAAGCTTTCTTT. Translation gives CASSQAAGSEAFF.